This TCR beta chain was observed in a study of T cells in Graves' hyperthyroidism and ophthalmopathy. TCR beta CDR3 regions were amplified from RNA transcripts. With the HTBI primer set, the TCR CDR3 went through a first round of RT-PCR. MiXCR, applied by TCRdb to the multiplex PCR reads, yields one record per CDR3 protein. The sample has roughly 510,000 distinct CDR3 sequences, less than 25% seen once. This clonotype was seen ten or more times. CDR3 length: 14 amino acids. The germline gives CDR1 MNHEY, CDR2 SVGAGI. Trimming pared 5 bases from V and 5 bases from J, leaving 15 bases between. This TCR derives from a man younger than 35 with Graves' hyperthyroidism. Sequencing used blood. The chain combines TRBV6-5 with TRBJ2-5; tentatively, D is TRBD2 (6 bases). CDR3 residues: CASSQLGTLETQYF. CDR3 DNA sequence: TGTGCCAGCAGTCAACTCGGGACTTTGGAGACCCAGTACTTC.